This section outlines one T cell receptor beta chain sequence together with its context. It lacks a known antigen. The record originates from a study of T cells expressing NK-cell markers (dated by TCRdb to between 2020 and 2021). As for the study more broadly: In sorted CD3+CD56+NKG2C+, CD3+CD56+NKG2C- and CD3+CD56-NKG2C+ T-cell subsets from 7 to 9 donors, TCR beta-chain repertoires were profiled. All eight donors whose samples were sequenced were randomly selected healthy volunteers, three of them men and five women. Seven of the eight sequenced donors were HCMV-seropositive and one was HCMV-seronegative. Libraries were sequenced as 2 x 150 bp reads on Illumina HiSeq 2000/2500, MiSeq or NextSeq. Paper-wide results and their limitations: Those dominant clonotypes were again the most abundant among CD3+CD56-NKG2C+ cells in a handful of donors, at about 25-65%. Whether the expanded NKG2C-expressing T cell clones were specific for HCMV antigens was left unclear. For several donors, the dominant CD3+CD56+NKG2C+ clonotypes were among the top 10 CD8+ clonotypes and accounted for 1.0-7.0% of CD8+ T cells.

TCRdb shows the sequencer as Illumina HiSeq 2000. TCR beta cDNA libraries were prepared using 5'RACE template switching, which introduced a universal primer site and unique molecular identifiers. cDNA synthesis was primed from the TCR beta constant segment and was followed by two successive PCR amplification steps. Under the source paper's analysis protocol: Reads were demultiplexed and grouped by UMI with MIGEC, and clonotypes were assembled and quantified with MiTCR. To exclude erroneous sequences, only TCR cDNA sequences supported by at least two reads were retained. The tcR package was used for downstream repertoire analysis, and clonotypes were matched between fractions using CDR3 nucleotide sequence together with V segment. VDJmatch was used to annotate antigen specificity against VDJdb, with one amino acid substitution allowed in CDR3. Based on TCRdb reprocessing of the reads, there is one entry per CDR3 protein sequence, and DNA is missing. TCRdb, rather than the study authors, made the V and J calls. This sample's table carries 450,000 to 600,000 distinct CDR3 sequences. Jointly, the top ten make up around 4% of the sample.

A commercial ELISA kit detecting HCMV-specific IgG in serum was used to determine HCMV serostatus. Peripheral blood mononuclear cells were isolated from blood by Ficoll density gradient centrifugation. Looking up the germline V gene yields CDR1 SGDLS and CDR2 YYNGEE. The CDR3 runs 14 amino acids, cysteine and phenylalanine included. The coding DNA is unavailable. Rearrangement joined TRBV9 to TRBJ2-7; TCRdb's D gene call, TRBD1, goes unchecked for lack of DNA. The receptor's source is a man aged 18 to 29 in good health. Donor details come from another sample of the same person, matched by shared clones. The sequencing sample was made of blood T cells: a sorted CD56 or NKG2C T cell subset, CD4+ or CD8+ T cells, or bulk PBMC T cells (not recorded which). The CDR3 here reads CASSRQGQFYEQYF. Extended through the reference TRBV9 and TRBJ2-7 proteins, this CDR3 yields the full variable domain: DSGVTQTPKHLITATGQRVTLRCSPRSGDLSVYWYQQSLDQGLQFLIQYYNGEERAKGNILERFSAQQFPDLHSELNLSSLELGDSALYFCASSRQGQFYEQYFGPGTRLTVT.